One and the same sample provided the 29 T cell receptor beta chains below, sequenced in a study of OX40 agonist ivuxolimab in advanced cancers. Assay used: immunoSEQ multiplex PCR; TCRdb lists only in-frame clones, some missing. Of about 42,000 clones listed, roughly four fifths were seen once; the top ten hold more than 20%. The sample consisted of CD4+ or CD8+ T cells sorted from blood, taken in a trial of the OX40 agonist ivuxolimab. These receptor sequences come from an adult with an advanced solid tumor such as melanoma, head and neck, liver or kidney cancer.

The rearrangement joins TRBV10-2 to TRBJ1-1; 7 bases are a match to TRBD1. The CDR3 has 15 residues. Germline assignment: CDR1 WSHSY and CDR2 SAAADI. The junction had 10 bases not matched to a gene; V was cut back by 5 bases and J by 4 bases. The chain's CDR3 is CASSRQGPSGTEAFF. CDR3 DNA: TGCGCCAGCAGTAGACAGGGACCTAGCGGCACTGAAGCTTTCTTT.

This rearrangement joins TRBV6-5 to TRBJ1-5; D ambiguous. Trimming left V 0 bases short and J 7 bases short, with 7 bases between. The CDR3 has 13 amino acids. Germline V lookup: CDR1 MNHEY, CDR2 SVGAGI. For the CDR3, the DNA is TGTGCCAGCAGTTACTCGTACTTCCAGCCCCAGCATTTT. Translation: CASSYSYFQPQHF.

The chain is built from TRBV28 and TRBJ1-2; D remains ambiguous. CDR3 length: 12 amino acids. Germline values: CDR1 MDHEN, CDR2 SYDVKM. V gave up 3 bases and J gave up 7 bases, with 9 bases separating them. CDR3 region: CASSLSTGGYTF. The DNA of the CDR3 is TGTGCCAGCAGTTTGTCGACGGGTGGCTACACCTTC.

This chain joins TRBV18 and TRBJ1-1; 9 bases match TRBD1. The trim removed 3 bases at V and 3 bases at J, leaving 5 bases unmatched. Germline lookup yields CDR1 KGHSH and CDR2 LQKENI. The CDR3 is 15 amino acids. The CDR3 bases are TGTGCCAGCTCACCGGGACAGGGTAGGCACACTGAAGCTTTCTTT. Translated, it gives CASSPGQGRHTEAFF.

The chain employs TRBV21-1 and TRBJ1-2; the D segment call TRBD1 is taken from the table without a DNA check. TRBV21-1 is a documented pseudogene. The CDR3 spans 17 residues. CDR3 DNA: TGTGCCAGCAGCATCTATGGCAGGGCGACGAGTAACTATGGCTACACCTTC. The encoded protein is CASSIYGRATSNYGYTF.

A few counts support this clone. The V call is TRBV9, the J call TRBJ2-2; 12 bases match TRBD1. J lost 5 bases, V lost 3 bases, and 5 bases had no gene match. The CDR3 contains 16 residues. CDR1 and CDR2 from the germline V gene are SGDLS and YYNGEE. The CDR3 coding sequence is TGTGCCAGCAGCGCCCGGGACAGGGGGCAAACCGGGGAGCTGTTTTTT. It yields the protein CASSARDRGQTGELFF.

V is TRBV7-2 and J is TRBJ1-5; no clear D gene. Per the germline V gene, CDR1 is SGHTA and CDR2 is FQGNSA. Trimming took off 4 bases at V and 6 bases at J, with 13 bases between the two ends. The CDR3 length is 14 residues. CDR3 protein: CASSSYEGSQPQHF. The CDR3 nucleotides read TGTGCCAGCAGCTCCTACGAGGGAAGTCAGCCCCAGCATTTT.

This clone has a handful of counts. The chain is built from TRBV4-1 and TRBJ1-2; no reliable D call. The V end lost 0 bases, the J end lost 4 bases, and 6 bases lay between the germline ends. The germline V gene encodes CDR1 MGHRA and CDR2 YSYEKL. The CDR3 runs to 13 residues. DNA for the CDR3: TGCGCCAGCAGCCAAGAAAACAGCTATGGCTACACCTTC. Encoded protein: CASSQENSYGYTF.

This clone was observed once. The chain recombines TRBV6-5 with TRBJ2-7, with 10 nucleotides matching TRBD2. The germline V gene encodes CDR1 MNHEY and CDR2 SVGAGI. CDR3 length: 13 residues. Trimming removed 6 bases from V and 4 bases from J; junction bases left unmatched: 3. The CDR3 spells CASRNSGRYEQYF. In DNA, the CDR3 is TGTGCCAGCAGGAATAGCGGGAGGTACGAGCAGTACTTC.

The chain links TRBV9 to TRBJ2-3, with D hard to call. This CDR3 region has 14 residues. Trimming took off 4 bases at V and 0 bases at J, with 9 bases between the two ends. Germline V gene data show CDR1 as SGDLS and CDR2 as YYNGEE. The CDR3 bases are TGTGCCAGCAGCCTACCAATCAGCACAGATACGCAGTATTTT. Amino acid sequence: CASSLPISTDTQYF.

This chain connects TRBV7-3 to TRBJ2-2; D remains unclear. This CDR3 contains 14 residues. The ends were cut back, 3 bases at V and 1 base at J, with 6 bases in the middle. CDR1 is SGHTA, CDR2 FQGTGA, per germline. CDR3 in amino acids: CASSLDLNTGELFF. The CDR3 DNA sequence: TGTGCCAGCAGCTTGGACCTGAACACCGGGGAGCTGTTTTTT.

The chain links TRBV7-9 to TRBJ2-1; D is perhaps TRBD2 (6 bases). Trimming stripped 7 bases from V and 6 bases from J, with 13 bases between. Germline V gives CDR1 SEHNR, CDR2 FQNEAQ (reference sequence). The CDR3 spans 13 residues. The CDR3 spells CASMPGTGNEQFF. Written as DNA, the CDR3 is TGTGCCAGCATGCCCGGGACTGGCAATGAGCAGTTCTTC.

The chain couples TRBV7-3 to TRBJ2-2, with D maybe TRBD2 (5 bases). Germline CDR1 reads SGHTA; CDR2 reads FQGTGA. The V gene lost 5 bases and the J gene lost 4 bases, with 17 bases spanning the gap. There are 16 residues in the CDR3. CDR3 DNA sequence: TGTGCCAGCAGCCGTATTGGCAGCGGTTTCACCGGGGAGCTGTTTTTT. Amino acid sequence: CASSRIGSGFTGELFF.

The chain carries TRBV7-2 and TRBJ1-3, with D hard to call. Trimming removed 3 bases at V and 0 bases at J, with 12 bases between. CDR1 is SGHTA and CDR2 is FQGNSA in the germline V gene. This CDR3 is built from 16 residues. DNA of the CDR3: TGTGCCAGCAGCTTCACGGGAACCACCTCTGGAAACACCATATATTTT. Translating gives CASSFTGTTSGNTIYF.

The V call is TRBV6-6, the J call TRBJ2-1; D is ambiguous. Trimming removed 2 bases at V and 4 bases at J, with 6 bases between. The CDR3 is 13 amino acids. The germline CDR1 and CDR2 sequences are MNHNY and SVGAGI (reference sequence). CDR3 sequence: CASSYAEYNEQFF. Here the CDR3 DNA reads TGTGCCAGCAGTTACGCAGAGTACAATGAGCAGTTCTTC.

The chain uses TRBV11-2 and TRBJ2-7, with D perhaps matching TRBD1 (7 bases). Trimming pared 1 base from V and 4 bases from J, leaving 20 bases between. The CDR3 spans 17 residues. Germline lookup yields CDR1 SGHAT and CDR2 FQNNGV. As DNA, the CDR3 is TGTGCCAGCAGCTTAGTGTGGCGGGATACAGGGGAGTACGAGCAGTACTTC. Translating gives CASSLVWRDTGEYEQYF.

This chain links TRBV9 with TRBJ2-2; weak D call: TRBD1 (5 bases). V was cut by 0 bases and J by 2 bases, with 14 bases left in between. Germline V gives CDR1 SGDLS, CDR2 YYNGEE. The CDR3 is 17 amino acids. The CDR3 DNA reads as TGTGCCAGCAGCGTAGCTGCGCAGGGAAGTAACACCGGGGAGCTGTTTTTT. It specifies CASSVAAQGSNTGELFF.

CDR3 DNA sequence: TGCGCCAGCAGCTTGTCCCCCGGGACCACCTATGGCTACACCTTC. Amino acid sequence: CASSLSPGTTYGYTF. The V and J genes are TRBV5-1 and TRBJ1-2; possible D gene TRBD1, 5 bases. This CDR3 is 15 amino acids long. Trimming removed 1 base at V and 4 bases at J, with 14 bases between. Germline assignment: CDR1 SGHRS and CDR2 YFSETQ.

Here the CDR3 DNA reads TGTGCCAGCAGCCTACAGGGGGCGCGAGGAAACACCATATATTTT. Amino acid sequence: CASSLQGARGNTIYF. The V and J genes are TRBV4-2 and TRBJ1-3, with TRBD1 matching 9 bases. Germline V gene sequence: CDR1 LGHNA, CDR2 YNFKEQ. The CDR3 runs to 15 residues. V trimming: 4 bases; J trimming: 4 bases; junction bases outside the gene matches: 5.

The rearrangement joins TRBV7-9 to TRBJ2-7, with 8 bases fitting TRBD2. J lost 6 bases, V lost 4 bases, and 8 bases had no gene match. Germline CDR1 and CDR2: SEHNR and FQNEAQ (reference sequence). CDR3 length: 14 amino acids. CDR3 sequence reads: CASSSLLLAAEQYF. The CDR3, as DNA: TGTGCCAGCAGCTCGTTATTACTAGCGGCCGAGCAGTACTTC. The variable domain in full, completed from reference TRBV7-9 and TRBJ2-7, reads DTGVSQNPRHKITKRGQNVTFRCDPISEHNRLYWYRQTLGQGPEFLTYFQNEAQLEKSRLLSDRFSAERPKGSFSTLEIQRTEQGDSAMYLCASSSLLLAAEQYFGPGTRLTVT.

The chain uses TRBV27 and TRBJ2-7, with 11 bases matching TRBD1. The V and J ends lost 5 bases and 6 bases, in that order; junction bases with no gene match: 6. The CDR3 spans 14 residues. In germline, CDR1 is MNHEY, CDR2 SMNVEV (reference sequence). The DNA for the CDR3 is TGTGCCAGCAGTCGGACAGGGGGCGGGTTCGAGCAGTACTTC. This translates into CASSRTGGGFEQYF.

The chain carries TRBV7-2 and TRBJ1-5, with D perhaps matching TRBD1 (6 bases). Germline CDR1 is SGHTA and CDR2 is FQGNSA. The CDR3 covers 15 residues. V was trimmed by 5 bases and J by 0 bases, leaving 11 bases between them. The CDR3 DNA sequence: TGTGCCAGCAGCACGACAGGTAATAGCAATCAGCCCCAGCATTTT. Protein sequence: CASSTTGNSNQPQHF.

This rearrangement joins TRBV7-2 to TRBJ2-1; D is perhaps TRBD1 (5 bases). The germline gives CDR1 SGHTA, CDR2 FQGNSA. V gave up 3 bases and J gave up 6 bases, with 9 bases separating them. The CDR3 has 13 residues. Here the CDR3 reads CASSFRQINEQFF. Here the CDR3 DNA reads TGTGCCAGCAGCTTTAGACAGATCAATGAGCAGTTCTTC.

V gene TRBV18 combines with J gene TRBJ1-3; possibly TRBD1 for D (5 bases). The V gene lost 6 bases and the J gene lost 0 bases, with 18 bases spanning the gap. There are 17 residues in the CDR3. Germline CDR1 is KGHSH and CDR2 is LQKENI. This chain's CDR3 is CASSSRAGTVSGNTIYF. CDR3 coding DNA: TGTGCCAGCTCGAGCCGAGCCGGGACGGTCTCTGGAAACACCATATATTTT. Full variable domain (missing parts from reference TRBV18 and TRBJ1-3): NAGVMQNPRHLVRRRGQEARLRCSPMKGHSHVYWYRQLPEEGLKFMVYLQKENIIDESGMPKERFSAEFPKEGPSILRIQQVVRGDSAAYFCASSSRAGTVSGNTIYFGEGSWLTVV.

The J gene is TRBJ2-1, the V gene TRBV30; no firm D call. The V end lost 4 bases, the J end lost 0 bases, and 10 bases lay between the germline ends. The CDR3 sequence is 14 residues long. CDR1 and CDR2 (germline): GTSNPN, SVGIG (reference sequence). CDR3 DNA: TGTGCCTGGACAGCCCGACGCTCCTACAATGAGCAGTTCTTC. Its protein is CAWTARRSYNEQFF.

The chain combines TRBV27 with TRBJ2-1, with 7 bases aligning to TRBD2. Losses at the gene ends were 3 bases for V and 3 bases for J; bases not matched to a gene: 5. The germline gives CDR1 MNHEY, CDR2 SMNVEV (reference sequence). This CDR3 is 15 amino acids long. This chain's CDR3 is CASSLGDYGYNEQFF. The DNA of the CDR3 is TGTGCCAGCAGTTTGGGGGACTACGGCTACAATGAGCAGTTCTTC.

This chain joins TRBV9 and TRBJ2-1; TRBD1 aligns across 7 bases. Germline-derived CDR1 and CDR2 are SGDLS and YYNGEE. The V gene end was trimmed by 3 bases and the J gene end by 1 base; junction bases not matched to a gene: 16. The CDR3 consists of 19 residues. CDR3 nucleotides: TGTGCCAGCAGCGCCAAACCTACAAACAGGGGAAGGTCCTACAATGAGCAGTTCTTC. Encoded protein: CASSAKPTNRGRSYNEQFF.

CDR3 nucleotides: TGCGCCAGCAGAGGGACAGGGAGGGTAGAGACCCAGTACTTC. Protein product: CASRGTGRVETQYF. V is TRBV5-1 and J is TRBJ2-5; 9 bases map to TRBD1. Trimming took 5 bases from V and 4 from J; bases not matched to a gene: 6. CDR1 and CDR2 (germline): SGHRS, YFSETQ. There are 14 residues in the CDR3.

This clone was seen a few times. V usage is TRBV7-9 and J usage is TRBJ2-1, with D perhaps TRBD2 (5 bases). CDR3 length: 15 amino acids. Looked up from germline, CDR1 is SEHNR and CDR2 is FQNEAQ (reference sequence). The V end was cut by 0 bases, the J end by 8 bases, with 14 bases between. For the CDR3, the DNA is TGTGCCAGCAGCTTAGCGGCGGACCCCGGGGATGAGCAGTTCTTC. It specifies CASSLAADPGDEQFF.